The entry below describes one TCR beta chain. Antigen: not known. Germline CDR1 SQVTM, CDR2 ANQGSEA. This CDR3 is built from 18 residues. Trimming pared 6 bases from V and 12 bases from J, leaving 36 bases between. With constant-segment primers, 5'RACE yielded cDNA libraries of TCR alpha and TCR beta that carried sample barcodes and UMIs. TCRdb ran MiXCR on the 5' RACE reads and lists one entry per CDR3 protein. Here the sample spans roughly 190,000 distinct CDR3 sequences, under 12% being singletons. The sample originates from a study of T-cell memory formation after mild COVID-19. Overall study: TCR clusters showed largely donor specificity. Study observations and caveats: Memory cells collected pre-infection included some clones that later responded, suggesting cross-reactive memory joined. Day 15 to 85 contractors were CD4/CD8 balanced; later expanders leaned CD4+.

This clonotype was obtained from a man younger than 35 who had mild COVID-19 (a few samples of this study predate the infection). Cell type and time point are not known. V is TRBV29-1 and J is TRBJ2-1; D is possibly TRBD1 or TRBD2 (5 bases each). Material: PBMCs or a T cell subset sorted from them (not recorded which). DNA of the CDR3: TGCAGCGTCGTCTCAGGGAACGGCTACTACAAAGGTTCCGCGGGGCAGTTCTTC. Translating gives CSVVSGNGYYKGSAGQFF.